These 28 T cell receptor beta chains share one sample of origin, sequenced in a study of identical twins' blood T cells. TCRdb fed the 5' RACE reads into MiXCR, producing one record per CDR3 protein. Of fewer than 450,000 distinct CDR3 sequences detected, roughly 31% appear once; the ten largest clones hold more than 5.5%. Sequenced material: PBMCs. The origin of the receptors is a woman aged 18-55 years in good health.

The chain joins TRBV7-2 to TRBJ2-2; D ambiguous. The CDR3 has 15 residues. CDR1 SGHTA and CDR2 FQGNSA come from the germline V gene. Trimming pared 3 bases from V and 2 bases from J, leaving 10 bases between. The CDR3 nucleotides are TGTGCCAGCAGCTTGTTCGAAGTTAACACCGGGGAGCTGTTTTTT. Encoded protein: CASSLFEVNTGELFF. Filled out from reference TRBV7-2 and TRBJ2-2, the complete variable domain reads GAGVSQSPSNKVTEKGKDVELRCDPISGHTALYWYRQSLGQGLEFLIYFQGNSAPDKSGLPSDRFSAERTGGSVSTLTIQRTQQEDSAVYLCASSLFEVNTGELFFGEGSRLTVL.

On this clonotype: With a much larger clone just one base away, this may be a read error. The chain joins TRBV10-3 to TRBJ2-7; 10 bases are a match to TRBD1. The germline gives CDR1 ENHRY, CDR2 SYGVKD. This CDR3 has 14 amino acids. This CDR3 reads CVISRGQGINEQYF. The CDR3 bases are TGTGTCATCAGTAGGGGACAGGGGATCAACGAGCAGTACTTC.

This sequence joins TRBV20-1 and TRBJ2-5, with TRBD1 matching over 7 bases. The CDR3 length is 17 residues. Germline trimming cut 0 bases from V and 5 bases from J; bases unmatched to any gene: 15. Germline V CDR1 and CDR2: DFQATT, SNEGSKA (reference sequence). CDR3 amino acids: CSARDPLNRGFSETQYF. The DNA for the CDR3 is TGCAGTGCTAGAGATCCATTGAACAGGGGTTTTTCGGAGACCCAGTACTTC.

The DNA for the CDR3 is TGCAGTGCTAGGATGAGGGGCAACTATGGCTACACCTTC. Residues: CSARMRGNYGYTF. J is TRBJ1-2 and V is TRBV20-1, with D possibly TRBD1 on 5 matching bases. Trimming removed 3 bases at V and 2 bases at J, with 10 bases between. This CDR3 contains 13 residues. Germline V gives CDR1 DFQATT, CDR2 SNEGSKA (reference sequence).

This clonotype was counted between two and nine times. The rearrangement joins TRBV19 to TRBJ1-5; D unresolved. Between the trimmed V and J ends, which lost 2 bases and 5 bases, there was a span of 7 bases. Looked up from germline, CDR1 is LNHDA and CDR2 is SQIVND (reference sequence). The CDR3 runs to 13 residues. The CDR3 sequence is CASSIQVDQPQHF. The DNA of the CDR3 is TGTGCCAGTAGTATACAGGTAGATCAGCCCCAGCATTTT.

The gene calls are TRBV24-1 and TRBJ1-5, with 10 bases identical to TRBD1. CDR1 and CDR2 (germline): KGHDR, SFDVKD. With 4 bases clipped from V and 5 bases from J, the junction kept 4 bases outside the gene matches. The CDR3 totals 15 residues. This chain's CDR3 is CATSEGTGVDQPQHF. The CDR3 nucleotides read TGTGCCACCAGTGAGGGGACAGGGGTGGATCAGCCCCAGCATTTT.

The chain combines TRBV2 with TRBJ1-1; the D gene is possibly TRBD1 (5 bases). Between the trimmed V and J ends, which lost 6 bases and 4 bases, there was a span of 15 bases. CDR1 and CDR2 from the germline V gene are SNHLY and FYNNEI. The CDR3 is 14 residues long. This CDR3 is CASSEWGSVTEAFF. The CDR3, as DNA: TGTGCCAGCAGCGAATGGGGCTCGGTCACTGAAGCTTTCTTT.

This rearrangement joins TRBV3-1 to TRBJ2-1; D possibly corresponds to TRBD2 (5 bases). Looked up from germline, CDR1 is LGHDT and CDR2 is YNNKEL (reference sequence). V shed 6 bases and J shed 10 bases, with 16 bases lying between them. This CDR3 spans 13 amino acids. CDR3 sequence: CASRRDGKGEQFF. CDR3 coding DNA: TGTGCCAGCAGACGAGACGGGAAAGGGGAGCAGTTCTTC.

There are a few counts of this clonotype. The chain links TRBV27 to TRBJ1-3; 8 bases are a match to TRBD1. The ends lost 4 bases at V and 4 bases at J; junction bases unmatched: 9. CDR1 is MNHEY, CDR2 SMNVEV, per germline (reference sequence). This CDR3 region has 16 residues. The CDR3 nucleotides read TGTGCCAGCAGTTCCCGACAGGGGACGCCCGGAAACACCATATATTTT. Encoded protein: CASSSRQGTPGNTIYF.

V usage is TRBV20-1 and J usage is TRBJ1-1; D perhaps matches TRBD1 (5 bases). This CDR3 has 17 residues. Germline-derived CDR1 and CDR2 are DFQATT and SNEGSKA (reference sequence). Trimming removed 0 bases from V and 3 bases from J, with 20 bases in between. The CDR3 reads CSARDGGKPGGDTEAFF. In DNA, the CDR3 is TGCAGTGCTAGAGATGGAGGGAAGCCGGGGGGGGACACTGAAGCTTTCTTT.

As for this clonotype: The junction does not match germline at one end; this may be a read error. The chain combines TRBV7-9 with TRBJ1-2; unclear D gene. Germline assignment: CDR1 SEHNR and CDR2 FQNEAQ (reference sequence). The CDR3 loop spans 12 amino acids. CDR3 sequence: CANSLGIEGYTF. CDR3 in DNA: TGTGCCAACAGCTTAGGGATCGAGGGCTACACCTTC.

Concerning this clonotype: A much more abundant neighbour one base away suggests this may be a read error. CDR3 loop: CASSTIPGQGANEAFF. The DNA of the CDR3 is TGTGCCAGCAGTACCATTCCGGGACAGGGAGCCAATGAAGCTTTCTTT. The rearrangement joins TRBV6-6 to TRBJ1-1, with TRBD1 matching 9 bases. Germline CDR1 is MNHNY and CDR2 is SVGAGI (reference sequence). The CDR3 runs 16 residues. V lost 5 bases, J lost 7 bases, and 14 bases stayed unmatched.

In the case of this clonotype: This may arise from a read error, as a much more abundant clone is one base away. The chain is built from TRBV29-1 and TRBJ2-3; TRBD1 agrees at 7 bases. CDR3 length: 16 amino acids. Per germline, CDR1 SQVTM and CDR2 ANQGSEA. Trimming removed 4 bases from V and 2 bases from J; junction bases left unmatched: 12. The CDR3 region is CSVGGGTVGLTDTQYF. The DNA for the CDR3 is TGCAGCGTTGGAGGTGGGACAGTGGGGCTCACAGATACGCAGTATTTT.

There are a few counts of this clonotype. The chain's CDR3 is CASSFRRAYEQYF. CDR3 nucleotide sequence: TGTGCCAGCAGCTTTCGGAGGGCCTACGAGCAGTACTTC. This chain connects TRBV7-2 to TRBJ2-7; a weak D match, TRBD2 (6 bases). Trimming removed 3 bases from V and 2 bases from J, with 8 bases in between. The CDR3 extends over 13 amino acids. Germline values: CDR1 SGHTA, CDR2 FQGNSA. Looking up the rest from reference TRBV7-2 and TRBJ2-7 gives the full variable domain: GAGVSQSPSNKVTEKGKDVELRCDPISGHTALYWYRQSLGQGLEFLIYFQGNSAPDKSGLPSDRFSAERTGGSVSTLTIQRTQQEDSAVYLCASSFRRAYEQYFGPGTRLTVT.

The chain uses TRBV5-4 and TRBJ1-4; TRBD1 is a possible D gene (5 bases). Trimming cost V 4 bases and J 5 bases, with 12 bases left between them. The CDR3 runs 14 residues. Germline V lookup: CDR1 SGHNT, CDR2 YYREEE (reference sequence). The CDR3 nucleotides are TGTGCCAGCAGCAGGGACCGCGGAAATGAAAAACTGTTTTTT. Its protein is CASSRDRGNEKLFF.

This clonotype was seen a handful of times. The chain links TRBV5-1 to TRBJ2-3, with unresolved D. Germline-derived CDR1 and CDR2 are SGHRS and YFSETQ. The CDR3 length is 10 residues. The V and J ends lost 10 bases and 7 bases respectively, with 10 bases between them. DNA of the CDR3: TGCGCCTCCTTTGACAATACGCAGTATTTT. It yields the protein CASFDNTQYF.

This clonotype was seen a handful of times. V gene TRBV29-1 combines with J gene TRBJ1-4; D is ambiguous. V shed 4 bases and J shed 4 bases, with 16 bases lying between them. CDR1 is SQVTM, CDR2 ANQGSEA, per germline. The CDR3 sequence is 15 residues long. The CDR3 DNA follows: TGCAGCGTTGTAAGCCCCGCAACGGGTAATGAAAAACTGTTTTTT. This sequence encodes CSVVSPATGNEKLFF.

The chain joins TRBV19 to TRBJ1-1; D ambiguous. CDR1 LNHDA and CDR2 SQIVND come from the germline V gene (reference sequence). CDR3 size: 13 residues. With 8 bases removed from V and 1 base from J, the gap between germline ends came to 11 bases. The CDR3 loop reads CASFGISNTEAFF. The CDR3 coding sequence is TGTGCCAGTTTCGGCATTTCGAACACTGAAGCTTTCTTT. The full variable domain, completed using reference TRBV19 and TRBJ1-1, is DGGITQSPKYLFRKEGQNVTLSCEQNLNHDAMYWYRQDPGQGLRLIYYSQIVNDFQKGDIAEGYSVSREKKESFPLTVTSAQKNPTAFYLCASFGISNTEAFFGQGTRLTVV.

This chain uses TRBV5-6 with TRBJ1-1; D gene ambiguous. Germline V gene sequence: CDR1 SGHDT, CDR2 YYEEEE. CDR3 length: 16 amino acids. V was shortened by 2 bases and J by 8 bases, with 22 bases between the two germline ends. This chain's CDR3 is CASSFRTGRSSVEAFF. The DNA for the CDR3 is TGTGCCAGCAGCTTTCGCACTGGGCGGTCATCGGTGGAAGCTTTCTTT.

As for this clonotype: A much larger clone differs by one base, so this may be a read error. This chain links TRBV27 with TRBJ1-2; D is unclear. Germline V gives CDR1 MNHEY, CDR2 SMNVEV (reference sequence). The CDR3 has 13 amino acids. This CDR3 is CASSHRSWRGHTF. The CDR3 DNA follows: TGTGCCAGCAGTCATCGAAGTTGGCGTGGCCACACCTTC.

There are a few counts of this clonotype. V is TRBV12-3 or TRBV12-4 and J is TRBJ2-1; 7 positions agree with TRBD2. V lost 6 bases, J lost 13 bases, and 18 bases stayed unmatched. This CDR3 has 15 residues. CDR3 DNA: TGTGCCAGCAGCCTTCCGGGACGTATAGGGAGGGTTCAGTTCTTC. Translating it yields CASSLPGRIGRVQFF.

This clonotype was counted between two and nine times. The chain recombines TRBV20-1 with TRBJ1-2, with D possibly being TRBD1 (6 bases). V was cut by 0 bases and J by 8 bases, with 10 bases left in between. Germline V CDR1 and CDR2: DFQATT, SNEGSKA (reference sequence). The CDR3 covers 12 residues. In DNA form, the CDR3 reads TGCAGTGCTAGAGATACCCAGGGGGGCTACACCTTC. Translation: CSARDTQGGYTF.

In its sample, this clonotype was seen a few times. V usage is TRBV28 and J usage is TRBJ2-7, with 8 bases that match TRBD2. The CDR3 totals 15 residues. V shed 6 bases, J shed 2 bases, and the junction held 9 bases outside the gene matches. Germline V gene sequence: CDR1 MDHEN, CDR2 SYDVKM. The CDR3 sequence: CASRETSASPYEQYF. The CDR3 DNA reads as TGTGCCAGCAGGGAGACTAGCGCCTCTCCCTACGAGCAGTACTTC.

There are a few counts of this clonotype. The chain couples TRBV6-5 to TRBJ1-6; 10 positions match TRBD1. The CDR3 sequence is 14 residues long. Germline CDR1 MNHEY, CDR2 SVGAGI. V trimming: 6 bases; J trimming: 7 bases; junction bases outside the gene matches: 3. The DNA of the CDR3 is TGTGCCAGCAGGTGGGACAGGGGAAATTCACCCCTCCACTTT. It yields the protein CASRWDRGNSPLHF.

The sample holds many counts of this clonotype. J is TRBJ1-5 and V is TRBV20-1, with D possibly matching TRBD1 (6 bases). CDR1 is DFQATT, CDR2 SNEGSKA, per germline (reference sequence). V was shortened by 1 base and J by 5 bases, with 9 bases between the two germline ends. The CDR3 is made up of 13 amino acids. The chain's CDR3 is CSARGNRDQPQHF. The CDR3 nucleotides are TGCAGTGCTAGAGGAAACAGGGATCAGCCCCAGCATTTT.

The rearrangement links TRBV20-1 to TRBJ1-5; D call uncertain. CDR3 length equals 14 residues. V gave up 4 bases and J gave up 1 base, with 11 bases separating them. In germline, CDR1 is DFQATT, CDR2 SNEGSKA (reference sequence). Here the CDR3 DNA reads TGCAGTGCTACGTTGCGAACGAGCAATCAGCCCCAGCATTTT. Residues: CSATLRTSNQPQHF.

This clonotype was picked up many times. The gene calls are TRBV5-1 and TRBJ1-1; no definite D call. The CDR3 sequence is 13 residues long. Germline values: CDR1 SGHRS, CDR2 YFSETQ. The germline V and J ends were trimmed by 5 bases and 2 bases, with 10 bases remaining between them. In DNA form, the CDR3 reads TGCGCCAGCAGAGAAGGGATTAACACTGAAGCTTTCTTT. This encodes CASREGINTEAFF. The complete variable domain, with remaining parts taken from reference TRBV5-1 and TRBJ1-1, reads KAGVTQTPRYLIKTRGQQVTLSCSPISGHRSVSWYQQTPGQGLQFLFEYFSETQRNKGNFPGRFSGRQFSNSRSEMNVSTLELGDSALYLCASREGINTEAFFGQGTRLTVV.

Comment on this clonotype: This likely stems from a read error, as it lies one base from a far larger clone. In DNA, the CDR3 is TGTTCCAGCAGCTTAGGGAACACTGAAGCTTTCTTT. It yields the protein CSSSLGNTEAFF. The chain couples TRBV7-9 to TRBJ1-1; no clear D gene. Germline V CDR1 and CDR2: SEHNR, FQNEAQ (reference sequence). The CDR3 runs 12 residues.